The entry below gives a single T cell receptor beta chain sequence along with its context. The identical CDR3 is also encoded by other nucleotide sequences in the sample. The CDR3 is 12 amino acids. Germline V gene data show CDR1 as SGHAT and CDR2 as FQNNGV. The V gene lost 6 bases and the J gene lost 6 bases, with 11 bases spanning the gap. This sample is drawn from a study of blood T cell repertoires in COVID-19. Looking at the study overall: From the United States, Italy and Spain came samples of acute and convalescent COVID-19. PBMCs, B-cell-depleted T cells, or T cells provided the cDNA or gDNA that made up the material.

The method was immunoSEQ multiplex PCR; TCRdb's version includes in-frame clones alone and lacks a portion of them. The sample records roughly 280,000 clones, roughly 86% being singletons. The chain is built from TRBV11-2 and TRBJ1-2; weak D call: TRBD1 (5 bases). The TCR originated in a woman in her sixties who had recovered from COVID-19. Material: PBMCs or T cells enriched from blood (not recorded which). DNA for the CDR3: TGTGCCAGCAGTTGGGGAGGGGATGGCTACACCTTC. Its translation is CASSWGGDGYTF.